These T cell receptor beta chains were read from a single sample in a study of early T cells in non-severe SARS-CoV-2 infection. TCRdb ran MiXCR on the 5' RACE reads and lists one entry per CDR3 protein. The data show around 58,000 distinct CDR3 sequences, around 4.7% seen once. The sequenced material came from whole blood. These receptors all come from an adult who was a healthcare worker with PCR-confirmed SARS-CoV-2 infection or an uninfected control (not recorded which). CDR3s include the opening cysteine and the closing phenylalanine or tryptophan. The D gene is left open where the match is weak.

CDR3 protein	D gene	V gene	J gene
CASSLARGYNSPLHF	-	TRBV7-9	TRBJ1-6
CSACLNAEAFF	-	TRBV20-1	TRBJ1-1
CASSLAVTLGGSPLHF	-	TRBV12-3/TRBV12-4	TRBJ1-6
CASSSGLFHSTDTQYF	-	TRBV5-1	TRBJ2-3
CASSGGTGSSYEQYF	TRBD1	TRBV5-1	TRBJ2-7
CASSGFEWTEAFF	-	TRBV11-2	TRBJ1-1
CSAMPGTGAPEQFF	TRBD1	TRBV20-1	TRBJ2-1
CASSLVTSPWDLSYNEQFF	-	TRBV5-1	TRBJ2-1
CASAGTGAYEQYF	TRBD1	TRBV11-2	TRBJ2-7
CASGHANNEKLFF	-	TRBV12-5	TRBJ1-4
CASSLGSQVAGGHSPLHF	TRBD1	TRBV12-3/TRBV12-4	TRBJ1-6
CASSSLQGAQYF	TRBD1	TRBV5-4	TRBJ2-5
CASSHNTDTQYF	-	TRBV7-2	TRBJ2-3
CASGTGEGEQYF	-	TRBV7-8	TRBJ2-7
CASSFALAINNEQFF	-	TRBV7-8	TRBJ2-1
CASSPEVLNEQYF	-	TRBV5-5	TRBJ2-7
CSWNVALSVNTEAFF	-	TRBV20-1	TRBJ1-1
CASSQDVARTGELFF	-	TRBV3-1	TRBJ2-2
CSVEDRDSRGYTF	TRBD1	TRBV29-1	TRBJ1-2
CATSDPQLAGGPNEQFF	TRBD2	TRBV24-1	TRBJ2-1
CSAIRQGGFQETQYF	TRBD1	TRBV20-1	TRBJ2-5
CASSLLVGNGSPLHF	-	TRBV27	TRBJ1-6
CSAAPTGERTGGQFF	-	TRBV20-1	TRBJ2-1
CASSLFPDRGGSYGSTFRNTEAFF	-	TRBV7-2	TRBJ1-1
CASSYSTSPHEQFF	-	TRBV6-2/TRBV6-3	TRBJ2-1
CASSSPWKNNEQFF	-	TRBV12-3/TRBV12-4	TRBJ2-1
CASSLDGYGEQFF	-	TRBV7-6	TRBJ2-1
CASSPGRLLAGDTGELFF	TRBD2	TRBV4-1	TRBJ2-2
CASSLAPTGRGYEQYF	TRBD2	TRBV5-1	TRBJ2-7
CASSQDQGGSGNQPQHF	TRBD1	TRBV3-1	TRBJ1-5
CASSLRAGDFYEQYF	TRBD2	TRBV4-3	TRBJ2-7
CSVEDGLNEKLFF	-	TRBV29-1	TRBJ1-4
CSVYGGSIYGYTF	-	TRBV29-1	TRBJ1-2
CASSSEGRGAQPQHF	-	TRBV12-3/TRBV12-4	TRBJ1-5
CASSGGLAGEQLFF	TRBD2	TRBV12-3/TRBV12-4	TRBJ2-2
CASSSPSRGGGSTDTQYF	TRBD2	TRBV7-9	TRBJ2-3
CASRGSGGPRNSPLHF	-	TRBV6-5	TRBJ1-6